These 27 T cell receptor beta chains were sequenced from one sample in a study of blood T cell repertoires in COVID-19. Assay used: immunoSEQ multiplex PCR; TCRdb lists only in-frame clones, some missing. The top ten clones hold 4% to 5% of a sample with roughly 200,000 clones, about 85% of them seen once. The sample was peripheral blood. These receptors came from a woman aged 80 or over with acute or convalescent COVID-19.

V usage is TRBV19 and J usage is TRBJ2-7; 11 bases agree with TRBD2. V gave up 5 bases and J gave up 2 bases; unmatched junction bases: 11. The CDR3 sequence is 17 residues long. CDR1 is LNHDA, CDR2 SQIVND, per germline (reference sequence). CDR3 in amino acids: CASSPLSGRAVTYEQYF. DNA of the CDR3: TGTGCCAGTAGTCCGCTTAGCGGGAGGGCCGTAACCTACGAGCAGTACTTC.

This chain links TRBV7-8 with TRBJ2-4, with 7 bases identical to TRBD2. J lost 6 bases, V lost 0 bases, and 5 bases had no gene match. The CDR3 runs to 15 residues. Germline CDR1 and CDR2: SGHVS and FQNEAQ. The CDR3 is CASSLAFGGTNIQYF. In nucleotides, the CDR3 is TGTGCCAGCAGCTTAGCGTTCGGGGGGACAAACATTCAGTACTTC.

The V call is TRBV18, the J call TRBJ2-7; the match to TRBD1 covers 9 bases. V dropped 1 base and J dropped 2; count of bases not matched to a gene: 6. The V gene's germline CDR1 is KGHSH and CDR2 LQKENI. The CDR3 is 16 residues long. In nucleotides, the CDR3 is TGTGCCAGCTCACCACTAGGGACAGGGATCCCCTACGAGCAGTACTTC. Amino acid sequence: CASSPLGTGIPYEQYF.

This clone was recorded only once. The gene calls are TRBV6-2 or TRBV6-3 and TRBJ2-7; D is possibly TRBD2 (5 bases). Germline V lookup: CDR1 MNHEY, CDR2 SVGEGT. The CDR3 is made up of 12 amino acids. V dropped 6 bases and J dropped 3 bases, with 9 bases sitting between them. Here the CDR3 DNA reads TGTGCCAGCAGCCGACTACACTACGAGCAGTACTTC. Its translation is CASSRLHYEQYF.

This clone was found a few times. The CDR3 is CASSVGGGVPNIQYF. The CDR3 DNA follows: TGTGCCAGCAGCGTAGGAGGGGGGGTCCCGAACATTCAGTACTTC. The chain carries TRBV9 and TRBJ2-4; D is possibly TRBD2 (7 bases). The CDR3 loop spans 15 amino acids. Germline CDR1 and CDR2: SGDLS and YYNGEE. V was clipped by 0 bases and J by 7 bases, with 14 bases between them.

Turning to this clone: In the same sample, other DNA sequences code for this CDR3. V and J are TRBV14 and TRBJ1-2, with a weak D call TRBD1 (5 bases). CDR3 length equals 13 residues. The V end was cut by 1 base, the J end by 2 bases, with 5 bases between. Germline V gene sequence: CDR1 SGHDN, CDR2 FVKESK. CDR3 sequence: CASSQGQNYGYTF. For the CDR3, the DNA is TGTGCCAGCAGCCAAGGACAGAACTATGGCTACACCTTC.

V and J are TRBV7-2 and TRBJ2-5, with 7 positions matching TRBD2. Germline values: CDR1 SGHTA, CDR2 FQGNSA. The length of the CDR3 is 18 residues. The V gene end was trimmed by 2 bases and the J gene end by 5 bases; junction bases not matched to a gene: 17. The CDR3 region is CASSLFSFGLTGGETQYF. CDR3 bases: TGTGCCAGCAGCTTATTCTCGTTCGGACTAACGGGAGGTGAGACCCAGTACTTC.

This clone was observed a few times. The rearrangement joins TRBV4-3 to TRBJ2-1, with 7 bases identical to TRBD2. CDR1 is LGHNA, CDR2 YSLEER, per germline. The CDR3 loop spans 17 amino acids. Trimming cost V 0 bases and J 3 bases; bases outside gene matches: 8. The CDR3 spells CASSQEPSGSIYNEQFF. The CDR3 DNA is TGCGCCAGCAGCCAAGAGCCTAGCGGTTCTATCTACAATGAGCAGTTCTTC.

The genes are TRBV19 and TRBJ1-5, with 10 bases lining up with TRBD1. The length of the CDR3 is 16 residues. Looked up from germline, CDR1 is LNHDA and CDR2 is SQIVND (reference sequence). Germline trimming cut 5 bases from V and 2 bases from J; bases unmatched to any gene: 6. The CDR3 is CASSPPGTGGNQPQHF. In DNA form, the CDR3 reads TGTGCCAGTAGTCCGCCCGGGACAGGGGGCAATCAGCCCCAGCATTTT.

The chain recombines TRBV6-1 with TRBJ2-6, with D uncertain. Germline CDR1 reads MNHNS; CDR2 reads SASEGT. The CDR3 has 15 residues. The germline V and J ends were trimmed by 3 bases and 2 bases, with 8 bases remaining between them. The CDR3 reads CASSEGLPGANVLTF. The CDR3 DNA reads TGTGCCAGCAGTGAGGGCCTCCCTGGGGCCAACGTCCTGACTTTC.

The chain recombines TRBV6-6 with TRBJ1-4; possible D gene TRBD1, 6 bases. Germline lookup yields CDR1 MNHNY and CDR2 SVGAGI (reference sequence). The CDR3 consists of 14 residues. With 6 bases removed from V and 4 bases from J, the gap between germline ends came to 12 bases. The CDR3 reads CASRLQGGNEKLFF. The CDR3 DNA follows: TGTGCCAGCAGACTACAGGGCGGTAATGAAAAACTGTTTTTT.

This clone turned up a few times. The chain has TRBV14 and TRBJ2-7; TRBD1 agrees at 7 bases. The CDR3 spans 13 residues. The V gene's germline CDR1 is SGHDN and CDR2 FVKESK. V was clipped by 1 base and J by 12 bases; unmatched bases: 9. The CDR3 coding sequence is TGTGCCAGCAGCCAAGCACGACAGGGAATTAGGTACTTC. This gives the protein CASSQARQGIRYF.

The chain carries TRBV6-6 and TRBJ1-1; D gene ambiguous. Germline V CDR1 and CDR2: MNHNY, SVGAGI (reference sequence). The CDR3 has 14 residues. The ends were cut back, 8 bases at V and 3 bases at J, with 16 bases in the middle. The CDR3, as DNA: TGTGCCAGCTTAAATCTAGGTCGGCACACTGAAGCTTTCTTT. As protein: CASLNLGRHTEAFF.

J is TRBJ2-7 and V is TRBV3-1 (or the pseudogene TRBV3-2); the match to TRBD2 covers 13 bases. V lost 3 bases and J lost 5; bases outside the gene matches: 1. CDR1 and CDR2 from the germline V gene are LGHDT and YNNKEL (reference sequence). This CDR3 comprises 14 residues. CDR3 sequence reads: CASSQGLAGNEQYF. The CDR3 coding sequence is TGTGCCAGCAGCCAGGGACTAGCGGGAAACGAGCAGTACTTC.

The chain links TRBV10-3 to TRBJ1-2; the D is unclear. Germline values: CDR1 ENHRY, CDR2 SYGVKD. V was trimmed by 5 bases and J by 4 bases, leaving 11 bases between them. The CDR3 length is 13 residues. As DNA, the CDR3 is TGTGCCATCAGTCGCCAAGCTGGCTATGGCTACACCTTC. Its translation: CAISRQAGYGYTF.

The sample holds one count of this clone. The V and J genes are TRBV6-2 or TRBV6-3 and TRBJ1-5, with D uncertain. The CDR3 is 15 residues long. Trimming removed 6 bases at V and 5 bases at J, with 17 bases between. Germline V CDR1 and CDR2: MNHEY, SVGEGT. CDR3 in amino acids: CASSGGRTWDQPQHF. The CDR3 coding sequence is TGTGCCAGCAGCGGCGGACGGACTTGGGATCAGCCCCAGCATTTT.

In this sample, this clone turned up once. The chain carries TRBV19 and TRBJ2-2; 14 bases line up with TRBD2. The CDR3 spans 18 residues. V dropped 9 bases and J dropped 0; count of bases not matched to a gene: 9. CDR1 LNHDA and CDR2 SQIVND come from the germline V gene (reference sequence). The CDR3 reads CASLGLAGVGPNTGELFF. Written as DNA, the CDR3 is TGTGCCAGCCTGGGACTAGCGGGAGTGGGGCCGAACACCGGGGAGCTGTTTTTT.

This clone was observed a few times. The genes are TRBV7-2 and TRBJ2-7, with 7 bases aligning to TRBD1. Germline V CDR1 and CDR2: SGHTA, FQGNSA. Trimming removed 2 bases from V and 5 bases from J; junction bases left unmatched: 6. The CDR3 runs 14 residues. CDR3 bases: TGTGCCAGCAGCTTATTCAGGGGGAGTAACGAGCAGTACTTC. This sequence encodes CASSLFRGSNEQYF. Full variable domain (outside the CDR3, taken from reference TRBV7-2 and TRBJ2-7): GAGVSQSPSNKVTEKGKDVELRCDPISGHTALYWYRQSLGQGLEFLIYFQGNSAPDKSGLPSDRFSAERTGGSVSTLTIQRTQQEDSAVYLCASSLFRGSNEQYFGPGTRLTVT.

This clone was recorded many times. J is TRBJ1-1 and V is TRBV19; D might be TRBD1 (6 bases). V was cut by 5 bases and J by 1 base, with 23 bases left in between. Germline V gene data show CDR1 as LNHDA and CDR2 as SQIVND (reference sequence). The CDR3 runs to 18 residues. The CDR3 region is CASSPGGGYGGGNTEAFF. CDR3 in DNA: TGTGCCAGTAGTCCCGGCGGGGGATACGGGGGCGGGAACACTGAAGCTTTCTTT. The entire variable domain, with the rest obtained from reference TRBV19 and TRBJ1-1, is as follows: DGGITQSPKYLFRKEGQNVTLSCEQNLNHDAMYWYRQDPGQGLRLIYYSQIVNDFQKGDIAEGYSVSREKKESFPLTVTSAQKNPTAFYLCASSPGGGYGGGNTEAFFGQGTRLTVV.

This chain joins TRBV2 and TRBJ1-6; maybe TRBD1 (6 bases). There are 15 residues in the CDR3. V gave up 6 bases and J gave up 6 bases, with 15 bases separating them. From germline, CDR1 is SNHLY and CDR2 FYNNEI. DNA for the CDR3: TGTGCCAGCAGAATACAGGGCCGGGCTAATTCACCCCTCCACTTT. Translating it yields CASRIQGRANSPLHF.

The chain links TRBV7-2 to TRBJ2-3, with 7 bases matching TRBD2. V gave up 0 bases and J gave up 4 bases; unmatched junction bases: 7. CDR3 length equals 16 residues. Germline CDR1 is SGHTA and CDR2 is FQGNSA. In nucleotides, the CDR3 is TGTGCCAGCAGCTTAGCCGGGGTCGCGGGGGCAGATACGCAGTATTTT. The encoded protein is CASSLAGVAGADTQYF.

This clone was seen only once. This chain uses TRBV19 with TRBJ2-1; 9 bases are shared with TRBD1. V dropped 5 bases and J dropped 5; count of bases not matched to a gene: 10. Germline assignment: CDR1 LNHDA and CDR2 SQIVND (reference sequence). The CDR3 consists of 16 residues. The CDR3, as DNA: TGTGCCAGTAGTTCCCCAACAGGGGGCGCGAACAATGAGCAGTTCTTC. Amino acids: CASSSPTGGANNEQFF.

This chain joins TRBV3-1 (or the pseudogene TRBV3-2) and TRBJ1-2, with D possibly matching TRBD1 (5 bases). Germline loops: CDR1 LGHDT, CDR2 YNNKEL (reference sequence). This CDR3 contains 14 residues. Trimming cost V 1 base and J 4 bases, with 10 bases left between them. CDR3 bases: TGTGCCAGCAGCCAAGGACAGTTAGTCTATGGCTACACCTTC. It encodes CASSQGQLVYGYTF.

The table lists this clone with a few counts. The rearrangement links TRBV11-2 to TRBJ1-1; 12 nucleotides agree with TRBD1. The V gene end was trimmed by 5 bases and the J gene end by 1 base; junction bases not matched to a gene: 5. The CDR3 is 16 amino acids. The V gene's germline CDR1 is SGHAT and CDR2 FQNNGV. The CDR3 sequence: CASSRRDRGPNTEAFF. The CDR3 DNA sequence: TGTGCCAGCAGCCGCAGGGACAGGGGGCCGAACACTGAAGCTTTCTTT. Drawing the rest from reference TRBV11-2 and TRBJ1-1, the complete variable domain is EAGVAQSPRYKIIEKRQSVAFWCNPISGHATLYWYQQILGQGPKLLIQFQNNGVVDDSQLPKDRFSAERLKGVDSTLKIQPAKLEDSAVYLCASSRRDRGPNTEAFFGQGTRLTVV.

J is TRBJ2-3 and V is TRBV5-1, with D unclear. The CDR3 covers 13 residues. Trimming took 4 bases from V and 5 from J, leaving 11 bases between them. The germline CDR1 and CDR2 sequences are SGHRS and YFSETQ. CDR3 coding DNA: TGCGCCAGCAGCCCCCTGACAAGAGATACGCAGTATTTT. This codes for CASSPLTRDTQYF.

This clone was counted a single time. The chain couples TRBV7-2 to TRBJ1-2, with D possibly TRBD1 on 5 matching bases. This CDR3 is built from 13 residues. Per the germline V gene, CDR1 is SGHTA and CDR2 is FQGNSA. V was cut by 3 bases and J by 2 bases, with 7 bases left in between. The DNA of the CDR3 is TGTGCCAGCAGCTTTTCAGGGAACTATGGCTACACCTTC. Translating gives CASSFSGNYGYTF. Full variable domain (missing parts from reference TRBV7-2 and TRBJ1-2): GAGVSQSPSNKVTEKGKDVELRCDPISGHTALYWYRQSLGQGLEFLIYFQGNSAPDKSGLPSDRFSAERTGGSVSTLTIQRTQQEDSAVYLCASSFSGNYGYTFGSGTRLTVV.

This clone was seen just once. The gene calls are TRBV23-1 and TRBJ2-2; 7 bases align to TRBD1. TRBV23-1 belongs to the ORF category, with a function that is uncertain. The CDR3 is 18 residues long. V lost 2 bases, J lost 6 bases, and 15 bases stayed unmatched. CDR3 sequence: CASSQRFSTGWFAGELFF. The CDR3, as DNA: TGCGCCAGCAGTCAAAGGTTCTCGACAGGGTGGTTTGCCGGGGAGCTGTTTTTT.